Listed here is a single TCR beta chain. No antigen is known for it. No clone much larger than this one lies a single base away; base qualities are absent. At one collaborating source in Seattle, patients were enrolled during active infection and were followed longitudinally through the course of disease. Collaborating institutions collected whole blood in K2EDTA tubes following their own protocols. Collaborator samples were shipped for TCRbeta analysis as frozen whole blood, isolated PBMCs, or DNA extracted from either sample type. Inclusive of the bounding cysteine and phenylalanine, the CDR3 is 11 residues long. The read is trimmed to its CDR3 DNA, 33 bases read in frame from base 1. Cut back by 5 bases and 10 bases, the V and J ends lie 9 bases apart. CDR1 SGHTA and CDR2 FQGNSA are derived from the germline V gene. The data were taken from a study of blood T cell repertoires in COVID-19 (dated by TCRdb to about 2020). Regarding the research as a whole: Samples covering the acute and convalescent phases of COVID-19 were provided by collaborators in the United States, Italy and Spain. The sample metadata nearly always contained a de-identified subject ID, COVID-19 status, age in years and sex. A freely available public database, intended as a resource for researchers studying the immune response to SARS-CoV-2, is where the repertoires were released. Subjects who had been exposed to COVID-19, were actively infected with it, or had recovered from it provided the deeply sampled blood TCRbeta repertoires that made up the dataset. The prospective study material was composed of cDNA or gDNA derived from T cells, B-cell-depleted T cells, or PBMCs. Where available, HLA class I and class II types were obtained from metadata supplied by the sample provider rather than from assay-based typing. The samples were drawn from the first 160 participants of the ongoing ImmuneRACE study and from over 950 subjects provided by 6 global collaborators.

The paper's findings and limits, for the study overall: How much clinical and demographic metadata was included differed by source and by participant, and the metadata was provided uncurated.

TCRbeta CDR3 regions were amplified from genomic DNA using the immunoSEQ Assay, a bias-controlled multiplex PCR. Per the source publication's procedure: Nucleated cell counts per sample were estimated from amplification of reference gene primers within the assay. Sequence reads were collapsed and filtered to measure the absolute abundance of every unique TCRbeta CDR3 rearrangement. Productive Simpson clonality was computed per sample as the square root of Simpson's diversity index over productive rearrangements. Entries here come from immuneACCESS through TCRdb and include only in-frame sequences with V and J called. Some clones fail to appear in such tables; in the studies checked, an unresolved V gene covers under half of the shortfall, and the cause of the remainder is unknown. V and J calls and clone size are those listed in that table; D and trimming were worked out from the DNA. The sample yields tens of thousands of clones; around 83% were counted once. The top ten clonotypes cover around 9.6% of the sample.

This TCR was sampled from a man in his forties or fifties with COVID-19, enrolled during active disease. The sequenced material came from peripheral blood. The chain links TRBV7-2 with TRBJ2-1; D gene: possibly TRBD2, on 5 matching bases. The DNA sequence follows: TGTGCCAGCAGCCAAAGAGGGGAGCAGTTCTTC. Translation gives CASSQRGEQFF.